Each of the 7 T cell receptor beta chains below was sequenced from the same sample in a study of a mutant IDH1 vaccine in newly diagnosed glioma. These receptors lack a known antigen. Time point specified: week 35, safety follow-up. The content of each vaccine dose was 300 ug of mutant IDH1 20-mer peptide, and topical imiquimod accompanied it. Clones were read by immunoSEQ multiplex PCR, and TCRdb kept only the in-frame ones, dropping some. The sample includes more than 40,000 clones, more than 70% of them seen just once. This sample comprised PBMCs, obtained from a glioma patient whose treatment included an IDH1 peptide vaccine. These receptors originate from a woman aged 40 to 49 with glioma.

The chain is built from TRBV10-1 and TRBJ1-3; maybe TRBD1 (5 bases). V was cut by 10 bases and J by 2 bases, with 12 bases left in between. The CDR3 length is 13 residues. Per germline, CDR1 WNHNN and CDR2 SYGVQD (reference sequence). CDR3 loop: CATQTGAGNTIYF. For the CDR3, the DNA is TGCGCCACCCAAACAGGCGCTGGAAACACCATATATTTT.

The V and J genes are TRBV5-4 and TRBJ2-7, with D perhaps TRBD1 (5 bases). The germline gives CDR1 SGHNT, CDR2 YYREEE (reference sequence). There are 14 residues in the CDR3. V lost 2 bases, J lost 2 bases, and 11 bases lay in between. The CDR3 spells CASSFDSFTYEQYF. The CDR3 DNA reads TGTGCCAGCAGCTTTGACAGTTTTACCTACGAGCAGTACTTC.

V usage is TRBV2 and J usage is TRBJ2-3; D is unresolved. The V end was cut by 4 bases, the J end by 0 bases, with 8 bases between. The CDR3 is 14 amino acids. The germline CDR1 and CDR2 sequences are SNHLY and FYNNEI. Here the CDR3 reads CASSGSTSTDTQYF. Here the CDR3 DNA reads TGTGCCAGCAGTGGAAGTACTAGCACAGATACGCAGTATTTT.

The V gene is TRBV5-4, the J gene TRBJ2-5; 10 nucleotides match TRBD1. The trim removed 4 bases at V and 4 bases at J, leaving 10 bases unmatched. Germline V gene sequence: CDR1 SGHNT, CDR2 YYREEE (reference sequence). This CDR3 spans 16 amino acids. CDR3 region: CASSPVGQGGGETQYF. The CDR3 DNA is TGTGCCAGCAGCCCCGTCGGACAGGGGGGAGGAGAGACCCAGTACTTC.

This clone is medium-sized (0.01 to 0.1%). This chain joins TRBV11-1 and TRBJ1-3; D is possibly TRBD1 (5 bases). Germline CDR1 SGHAT, CDR2 FQDESV (reference sequence). V gave up 7 bases and J gave up 2 bases, with 9 bases separating them. The CDR3 has 13 residues. The CDR3 nucleotides are TGTGCCAGCACCAGGGAAACTGGAAACACCATATATTTT. Protein product: CASTRETGNTIYF.

J is TRBJ2-3 and V is TRBV5-6; 14 nucleotides agree with TRBD2. The V gene end was trimmed by 4 bases and the J gene end by 6 bases; junction bases not matched to a gene: 7. Germline values: CDR1 SGHDT, CDR2 YYEEEE. The CDR3 totals 16 residues. The CDR3 sequence is CASSEEGTSGGDTQYF. The DNA of the CDR3 is TGTGCCAGCAGCGAGGAGGGGACTAGCGGGGGCGATACGCAGTATTTT.

J is TRBJ2-4 and V is TRBV5-4; a weak D match, TRBD2 (6 bases). Trimming pared 2 bases from V and 8 bases from J, leaving 14 bases between. The CDR3 totals 14 residues. CDR1 and CDR2 from the germline V gene are SGHNT and YYREEE (reference sequence). The CDR3 loop reads CASSLGASGDIQYF. The CDR3 DNA sequence: TGTGCCAGCAGCTTAGGGGCTTCGGGGGACATTCAGTACTTC.